One sample yielded the 26 T cell receptor beta chains listed below, sequenced in a study of naive and memory T cell subsets (TCRdb year 2017). To prepare the library, UMI-ligation and nested PCR was applied. The sample was run on an Illumina MiSeq. To cover both TRBC1 and TRBC2, the beta constant-region primer consisted of an equimolar mix of two oligonucleotides. Four rounds of PCR, combining the SP2 primer with nested alpha and beta constant-region primers, were used to amplify the ligated cDNA. TCRdb handled the public reads itself, with Q25 trimming in fastp and clone calling in MiXCR, and kept productive beta chains. CDR3 protein duplicates are merged, each entry listing the most common genes and DNA. This sample lists around 30,000 distinct CDR3 sequences; less than 20% were detected once. Clones ranked in the top ten supply more than 3% of the sample. The specimen was effector memory CD4+ T cells from blood. In light of the paper, this sample's cell subset or site label describes: effector memory, CD45RA- CD27-. The receptor source for this set is a human donor in good health.

The chain carries TRBV9 and TRBJ2-5, with a possible D match to TRBD1 (6 bases). Germline V gives CDR1 SGDLS, CDR2 YYNGEE. CDR3 length equals 16 residues. The V gene lost 0 bases and the J gene lost 7 bases, with 19 bases spanning the gap. The CDR3 DNA follows: TGTGCCAGCAGCGTAGGGACTTCGGGACACCCCGGGACCCAGTACTTC. The encoded protein is CASSVGTSGHPGTQYF.

This chain links TRBV15 with TRBJ2-1; 7 bases agree with TRBD2. V was clipped by 2 bases and J by 7 bases; unmatched bases: 8. Germline V gene data show CDR1 as LNHNV and CDR2 as YYDKDF (reference sequence). The CDR3 totals 15 residues. The CDR3 here is CATSRIRLAGNEQFF. In nucleotides, the CDR3 is TGTGCCACCAGCAGAATTCGACTAGCTGGGAATGAGCAGTTCTTC.

This clonotype was found a few times. This chain joins TRBV12-3 or TRBV12-4 and TRBJ2-3; D gene unclear. The CDR3 length is 14 residues. Trimming took off 2 bases at V and 0 bases at J, with 6 bases between the two ends. The CDR3 reads CASSLLGSTDTQYF. Written as DNA, the CDR3 is TGTGCCAGCAGTTTACTGGGAAGCACAGATACGCAGTATTTT.

This clonotype was seen at least ten times. CDR3 region: CASSLGGLAGNQETQYF. The CDR3 bases are TGTGCCAGCAGTTTAGGGGGACTAGCGGGGAACCAAGAGACCCAGTACTTC. This sequence joins TRBV28 and TRBJ2-5, with 13 bases aligning to TRBD2. Germline CDR1 reads MDHEN; CDR2 reads SYDVKM. The trim removed 2 bases at V and 0 bases at J, leaving 3 bases unmatched. This CDR3 is built from 17 residues. The complete variable domain, with remaining parts taken from reference TRBV28 and TRBJ2-5, reads DVKVTQSSRYLVKRTGEKVFLECVQDMDHENMFWYRQDPGLGLRLIYFSYDVKMKEKGDIPEGYSVSREKKERFSLILESASTNQTSMYLCASSLGGLAGNQETQYFGPGTRLLVL.

This clonotype was observed at least ten times. This chain links TRBV28 with TRBJ2-1; D tentatively fits TRBD1 or TRBD2 (5 bases each). Trimming stripped 5 bases from V and 9 bases from J, with 14 bases between. The CDR3 sequence is 13 residues long. Per germline, CDR1 MDHEN and CDR2 SYDVKM. In DNA form, the CDR3 reads TGTGCCAGCAGTAGCTCCGGGACCGGTGAGCAGTTCTTC. Translating it yields CASSSSGTGEQFF.

This clonotype turned up a few times. The chain is built from TRBV6-5 and TRBJ2-5; 7 bases are a match to TRBD1. CDR1 is MNHEY, CDR2 SVGAGI, per germline. V gave up 8 bases and J gave up 1 base; unmatched junction bases: 13. The CDR3 runs 16 residues. In DNA form, the CDR3 reads TGTGCCAGCCAAACCAGACCGGGACAGATCCAAGAGACCCAGTACTTC. This gives the protein CASQTRPGQIQETQYF.

Relative to its sample, this clonotype is medium-sized. The V gene is TRBV20-1, the J gene TRBJ2-7; either TRBD1 or TRBD2 may supply D (5 bases each). V was shortened by 4 bases and J by 1 base, with 17 bases between the two germline ends. The CDR3 has 15 amino acids. Looked up from germline, CDR1 is DFQATT and CDR2 is SNEGSKA (reference sequence). CDR3 nucleotides: TGCAGTGCTACTACAGGACGGGGATTTTCCTACGAGCAGTACTTC. Protein product: CSATTGRGFSYEQYF.

This clonotype was found a few times. The chain recombines TRBV18 with TRBJ2-7; D possibly matches TRBD1 or TRBD2 (5 bases each). With 8 bases removed from V and 0 bases from J, the gap between germline ends came to 11 bases. The CDR3 contains 13 residues. Germline V CDR1 and CDR2: KGHSH, LQKENI. The CDR3 sequence: CASQGRPSYEQYF. CDR3 in DNA: TGTGCCAGCCAGGGACGGCCCTCCTACGAGCAGTACTTC.

In this sample, this clonotype is medium-sized (0.01 to 0.1%). V usage is TRBV20-1 and J usage is TRBJ2-1, with a tentative D call TRBD1 (5 bases). V lost 0 bases and J 7 bases, leaving 13 bases between the germline ends. CDR3 length: 14 amino acids. Germline V gives CDR1 DFQATT, CDR2 SNEGSKA (reference sequence). CDR3 in DNA: TGCAGTGCTAGAGATAGAGTGAAGGGGAATGAGCAGTTCTTC. Its translation is CSARDRVKGNEQFF.

This clonotype was seen repeatedly, ten times or more. The gene calls are TRBV7-6 and TRBJ2-5, with D perhaps assigned TRBD1 or TRBD2 (6 bases each). CDR1 and CDR2 from the germline V gene are SGHVS and FNYEAQ. The CDR3 runs 19 residues. Trimming took 0 bases from V and 4 from J, leaving 24 bases between them. The chain's CDR3 is CASSLAPGSGGGIGETQYF. The CDR3 DNA follows: TGTGCCAGCAGCTTAGCTCCGGGGTCCGGGGGCGGGATTGGAGAGACCCAGTACTTC.

The chain employs TRBV2 and TRBJ1-4; D is uncertain. This CDR3 region has 15 residues. Looked up from germline, CDR1 is SNHLY and CDR2 is FYNNEI. The V end lost 8 bases, the J end lost 0 bases, and 13 bases lay between the germline ends. CDR3 protein: CASGRAGATNEKLFF. In DNA, the CDR3 is TGTGCCAGCGGGCGGGCTGGTGCAACTAATGAAAAACTGTTTTTT.

This clonotype was seen a few times. The genes are TRBV6-1 and TRBJ2-3; possibly TRBD2 for D (5 bases). V lost 5 bases and J 6 bases, leaving 21 bases between the germline ends. This CDR3 spans 16 amino acids. Germline CDR1 and CDR2: MNHNS and SASEGT. The CDR3 DNA sequence: TGTGCCAGCAGTTACGAGGGTAATTTTCCTATGGATACGCAGTATTTT. It translates to CASSYEGNFPMDTQYF.

V gene TRBV6-5 combines with J gene TRBJ1-1; possibly TRBD1 for D (6 bases). The CDR3 runs to 13 residues. The germline CDR1 and CDR2 sequences are MNHEY and SVGAGI. The V gene lost 3 bases and the J gene lost 6 bases, with 11 bases spanning the gap. The CDR3 coding sequence is TGTGCCAGCAGTTATTTCAGGGGTGCTGAAGCTTTCTTT. This gives the protein CASSYFRGAEAFF.

This chain uses TRBV5-4 with TRBJ2-5; 8 bases are a match to TRBD1. The CDR3 is 15 amino acids. CDR1 is SGHNT and CDR2 is YYREEE in the germline V gene (reference sequence). The junction had 8 bases not matched to a gene; V was cut back by 2 bases and J by 5 bases. The chain's CDR3 is CASSFMTGVQETQYF. CDR3 nucleotide sequence: TGTGCCAGCAGCTTTATGACAGGGGTGCAGGAGACCCAGTACTTC. Based on the CDR3 plus reference TRBV5-4 and TRBJ2-5, the full variable domain is ETGVTQSPTHLIKTRGQQVTLRCSSQSGHNTVSWYQQALGQGPQFIFQYYREEENGRGNFPPRFSGLQFPNYSSELNVNALELDDSALYLCASSFMTGVQETQYFGPGTRLLVL.

This clonotype showed up just a few times. V and J are TRBV11-2 and TRBJ1-2; the D gene is possibly TRBD1 (6 bases). V was cut by 0 bases and J by 0 bases, with 14 bases left in between. The CDR3 has 17 residues. CDR1 and CDR2 (germline): SGHAT, FQNNGV. The CDR3 DNA sequence: TGTGCCAGCAGCTTAGACCTAGCCAGGGGAACTAACTATGGCTACACCTTC. The encoded protein is CASSLDLARGTNYGYTF.

This clonotype came up a few times. The V and J genes are TRBV15 and TRBJ2-5; no definite D call. The CDR3 length is 15 residues. V lost 0 bases and J lost 5, with 13 bases in between. CDR1 is LNHNV and CDR2 is YYDKDF in the germline V gene (reference sequence). CDR3 residues: CATSRDLSSGETQYF. DNA for the CDR3: TGTGCCACCAGCAGAGATCTGTCTAGTGGGGAGACCCAGTACTTC.

This clonotype appeared a few times. The V and J genes are TRBV30 and TRBJ2-3; D unclear. The V gene's germline CDR1 is GTSNPN and CDR2 SVGIG (reference sequence). Trimming left V 3 bases short and J 4 bases short, with 20 bases between. The CDR3 spans 16 residues. The CDR3 region has the DNA TGTGCCTGGAGCAGTCTCAGGTACTCACTCTCAGATACGCAGTATTTT. It yields the protein CAWSSLRYSLSDTQYF. The whole variable domain, remainder taken from reference TRBV30 and TRBJ2-3, is SQTIHQWPATLVQPVGSPLSLECTVEGTSNPNLYWYRQAAGRGLQLLFYSVGIGQISSEVPQNLSASRPQDRQFILSSKKLLLSDSGFYLCAWSSLRYSLSDTQYFGPGTRLTVL.

The chain joins TRBV28 to TRBJ2-7; 14 bases are shared with TRBD2. The germline CDR1 and CDR2 sequences are MDHEN and SYDVKM. CDR3 length: 14 amino acids. With 8 bases clipped from V and 11 bases from J, the junction kept 11 bases outside the gene matches. DNA of the CDR3: TGTGCCAGCCGCTCAGGGACTAGCGGGAGATCGGAGTACTTC. Its protein is CASRSGTSGRSEYF. The full variable domain, in which reference TRBV28 and TRBJ2-7 provide the parts outside the CDR3, is DVKVTQSSRYLVKRTGEKVFLECVQDMDHENMFWYRQDPGLGLRLIYFSYDVKMKEKGDIPEGYSVSREKKERFSLILESASTNQTSMYLCASRSGTSGRSEYFGPGTRLTVT.

The rearrangement joins TRBV20-1 to TRBJ2-5; TRBD2 is a possible D gene (6 bases). This CDR3 is built from 17 residues. The V and J ends lost 4 bases and 7 bases respectively, with 28 bases between them. Germline V CDR1 and CDR2: DFQATT, SNEGSKA (reference sequence). The DNA for the CDR3 is TGCAGTGCTAATACGCCCCGGGCTAGCGCCCCGGTGGGGACCCAGTACTTC. Translation: CSANTPRASAPVGTQYF.

The chain uses TRBV18 and TRBJ2-1, with D uncertain. This CDR3 comprises 13 residues. Trimming shortened V by 3 bases and J by 5 bases, and 8 bases separated the two germline ends. CDR1 is KGHSH, CDR2 LQKENI, per germline. The DNA of the CDR3 is TGTGCCAGCTCACCGGGCCGGGACAATGAGCAGTTCTTC. Protein sequence: CASSPGRDNEQFF.

This clonotype showed up many times. The genes are TRBV10-3 and TRBJ1-2; 9 bases fit TRBD1. The junction had 2 bases not matched to a gene; V was cut back by 2 bases and J by 7 bases. CDR1 ENHRY and CDR2 SYGVKD come from the germline V gene. This CDR3 is 13 amino acids long. CDR3 region: CAISEGTGSGYTF. CDR3 nucleotide sequence: TGTGCCATCAGTGAGGGGACAGGGTCTGGCTACACCTTC.

This clonotype was seen more than once but under ten times. J is TRBJ1-1 and V is TRBV4-1; unclear D gene. Germline V lookup: CDR1 MGHRA, CDR2 YSYEKL. The CDR3 consists of 12 residues. V lost 3 bases to trimming and J lost 11 bases, with 13 bases between them. The CDR3 bases are TGCGCCAGCAGCCAGGGCAAATTCGACGCTTTCTTT. Translation gives CASSQGKFDAFF.

In its sample, this clonotype was seen a few times. The chain employs TRBV7-2 and TRBJ2-1, with 10 positions matching TRBD2. This CDR3 spans 16 amino acids. Germline V gene sequence: CDR1 SGHTA, CDR2 FQGNSA. The trim removed 4 bases at V and 2 bases at J, leaving 5 bases unmatched. The CDR3 DNA reads TGTGCCAGCAGCTCCTCTAGCGGGAGCGCCTACAATGAGCAGTTCTTC. Translation gives CASSSSSGSAYNEQFF.

In its sample, this clonotype was seen a few times. The chain joins TRBV5-1 to TRBJ2-1; TRBD2 agrees at 13 bases. V was pared by 1 base and J by 6 bases, with 7 bases of the junction left unmatched. The CDR3 extends over 17 amino acids. Germline V gene data show CDR1 as SGHRS and CDR2 as YFSETQ. This CDR3 reads CASSLYPRTSGSNEQFF. The CDR3 region has the DNA TGCGCCAGCAGCTTGTATCCCCGGACTAGCGGGAGCAATGAGCAGTTCTTC.

This clonotype was detected many times. V is TRBV11-2 and J is TRBJ2-2; a possible D gene is TRBD2 (6 bases). V shed 1 base and J shed 5 bases, with 11 bases lying between them. The V gene's germline CDR1 is SGHAT and CDR2 FQNNGV. This CDR3 comprises 15 residues. The CDR3 spells CASSLGHRGTGELFF. CDR3 bases: TGTGCCAGCAGCTTAGGTCATCGGGGGACCGGGGAGCTGTTTTTT.

The V gene is TRBV29-1, the J gene TRBJ1-4; 8 bases match TRBD1. Germline V lookup: CDR1 SQVTM, CDR2 ANQGSEA. With 4 bases clipped from V and 8 bases from J, the junction kept 3 bases outside the gene matches. There are 12 residues in the CDR3. CDR3 in DNA: TGCAGCGTTGGGACAGGGAGGGAAAAACTGTTTTTT. Its translation: CSVGTGREKLFF.